Sequencing of this T cell receptor (beta chain) was carried out in a study of identical twins. The germline CDR1 and CDR2 sequences are DFQATT and SNEGSKA (reference sequence). The CDR3 runs 16 residues. Germline trimming cut 3 bases from V and 1 base from J; bases unmatched to any gene: 8. It was template switching that added a universal primer site, and there were unique molecular identifiers on the cDNA. TCRdb redid the calling of the 5' RACE reads with MiXCR, one entry per CDR3 protein. In the table there are 500,000 to 650,000 distinct CDR3 sequences, about 7.1% of which are singletons. Separately, the same data were catalogued under a study of yellow fever vaccine responses in identical twins.

The specimen sequenced was PBMCs. The chain has TRBV20-1 and TRBJ2-5, with 10 bases lining up with TRBD2. This receptor was obtained from a woman aged 18-29 years in good health. This chain's CDR3 is CSASLVTSGVQETQYF. For the CDR3, the DNA is TGCAGTGCTAGCCTAGTCACTAGCGGGGTCCAAGAGACCCAGTACTTC.